This TCR beta chain was captured in a study of blood T cell repertoires in COVID-19. The table came from immunoSEQ multiplex PCR; TCRdb's copy has only in-frame clones and leaves some out. Here the sample spans roughly 220,000 clones, approximately 90% being singletons. CDR1 is LGHDT and CDR2 is YNNKEL in the germline V gene (reference sequence). This CDR3 is built from 12 residues. V lost 3 bases and J 5 bases, leaving 7 bases between the germline ends. This TCR came from a woman under 40 who had recovered from COVID-19. The chain combines TRBV3-1 (or the pseudogene TRBV3-2) with TRBJ1-2; tentatively, D is TRBD1 (5 bases). The specimen sequenced was PBMCs or T cells enriched from blood (not recorded which). The CDR3 loop reads CASSHDRYGYTF. CDR3 coding DNA: TGTGCCAGCAGCCACGACAGATATGGCTACACCTTC.